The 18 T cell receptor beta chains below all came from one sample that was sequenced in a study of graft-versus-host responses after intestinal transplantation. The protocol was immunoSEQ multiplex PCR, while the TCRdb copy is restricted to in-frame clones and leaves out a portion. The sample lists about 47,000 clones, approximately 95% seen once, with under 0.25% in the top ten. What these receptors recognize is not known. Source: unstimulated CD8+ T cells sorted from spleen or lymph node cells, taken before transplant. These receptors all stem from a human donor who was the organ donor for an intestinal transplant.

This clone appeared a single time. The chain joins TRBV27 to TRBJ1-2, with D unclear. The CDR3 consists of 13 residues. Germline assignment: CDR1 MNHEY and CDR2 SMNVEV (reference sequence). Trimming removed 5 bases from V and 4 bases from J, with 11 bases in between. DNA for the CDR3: TGTGCCAGCAGTCCTAGGTTGGCCTATGGCTACACCTTC. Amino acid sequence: CASSPRLAYGYTF.

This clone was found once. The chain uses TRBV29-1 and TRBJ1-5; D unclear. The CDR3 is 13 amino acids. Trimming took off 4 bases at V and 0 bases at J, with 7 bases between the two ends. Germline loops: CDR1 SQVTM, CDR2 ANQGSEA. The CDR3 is CSVGRDSNQPQHF. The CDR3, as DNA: TGCAGCGTTGGTCGTGATAGCAATCAGCCCCAGCATTTT.

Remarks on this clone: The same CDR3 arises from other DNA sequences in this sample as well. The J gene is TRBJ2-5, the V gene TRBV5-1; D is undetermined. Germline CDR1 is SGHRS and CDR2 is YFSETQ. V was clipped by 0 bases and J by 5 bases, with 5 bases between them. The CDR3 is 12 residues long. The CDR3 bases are TGCGCCAGCAGCTTGGTAGGGGAGACCCAGTACTTC. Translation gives CASSLVGETQYF.

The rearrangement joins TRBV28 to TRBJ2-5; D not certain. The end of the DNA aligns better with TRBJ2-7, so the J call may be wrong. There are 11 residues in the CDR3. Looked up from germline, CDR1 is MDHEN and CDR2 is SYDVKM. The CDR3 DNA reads TGTGCCAGCAGTTTCTTTAGCGAGCAGTACTTC. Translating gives CASSFFSEQYF.

The CDR3 region is CASSPTDYEQYF. The CDR3 DNA is TGTGCCAGCTCACCGACGGACTACGAGCAGTACTTC. This chain connects TRBV18 to TRBJ2-7; D remains ambiguous. Trimming removed 3 bases from V and 3 bases from J, with 6 bases in between. Germline assignment: CDR1 KGHSH and CDR2 LQKENI. CDR3 length: 12 residues. Variable domain in full (rest from reference TRBV18 and TRBJ2-7): NAGVMQNPRHLVRRRGQEARLRCSPMKGHSHVYWYRQLPEEGLKFMVYLQKENIIDESGMPKERFSAEFPKEGPSILRIQQVVRGDSAAYFCASSPTDYEQYFGPGTRLTVT.

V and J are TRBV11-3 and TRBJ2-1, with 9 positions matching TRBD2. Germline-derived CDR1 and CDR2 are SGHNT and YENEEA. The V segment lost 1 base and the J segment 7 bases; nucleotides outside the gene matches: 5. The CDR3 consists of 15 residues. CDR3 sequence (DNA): TGTGCCAGCAGCTTAGTTAGCGGGGGTCCGAATGAGCAGTTCTTC. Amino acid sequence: CASSLVSGGPNEQFF. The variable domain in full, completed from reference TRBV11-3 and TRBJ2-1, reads EAGVVQSPRYKIIEKKQPVAFWCNPISGHNTLYWYLQNLGQGPELLIRYENEEAVDDSQLPKDRFSAERLKGVDSTLKIQPAELGDSAVYLCASSLVSGGPNEQFFGPGTRLTVL.

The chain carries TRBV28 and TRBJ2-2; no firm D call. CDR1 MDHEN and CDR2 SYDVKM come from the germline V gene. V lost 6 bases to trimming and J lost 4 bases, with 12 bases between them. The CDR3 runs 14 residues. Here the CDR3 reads CASSRFSGTGELFF. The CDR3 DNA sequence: TGTGCCAGCAGCCGCTTTAGTGGCACCGGGGAGCTGTTTTTT.

The CDR3 nucleotides are TGTGCCAGCAGCTTCTCTGGGGAGACCCAGTACTTC. Translated, it gives CASSFSGETQYF. The chain couples TRBV7-9 to TRBJ2-5, with D hard to call. The V gene's germline CDR1 is SEHNR and CDR2 FQNEAQ (reference sequence). The CDR3 extends over 12 amino acids. V was pared by 3 bases and J by 5 bases, with 7 bases between.

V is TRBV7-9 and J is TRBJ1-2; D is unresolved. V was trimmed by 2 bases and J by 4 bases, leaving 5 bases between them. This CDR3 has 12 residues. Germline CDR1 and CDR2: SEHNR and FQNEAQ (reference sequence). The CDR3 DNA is TGTGCCAGCAGCTTAAACAGCTATGGCTACACCTTC. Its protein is CASSLNSYGYTF.

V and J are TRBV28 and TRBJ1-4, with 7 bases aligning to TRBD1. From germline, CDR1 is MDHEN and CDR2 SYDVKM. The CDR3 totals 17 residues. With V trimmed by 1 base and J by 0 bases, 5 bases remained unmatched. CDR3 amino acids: CASSLLGQLATNEKLFF. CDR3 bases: TGTGCCAGCAGTTTATTGGGACAGCTTGCAACTAATGAAAAACTGTTTTTT.

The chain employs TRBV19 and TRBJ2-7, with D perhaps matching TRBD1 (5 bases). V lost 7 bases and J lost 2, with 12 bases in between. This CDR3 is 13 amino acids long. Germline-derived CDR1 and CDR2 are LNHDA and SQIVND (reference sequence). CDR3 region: CASIGAEAYEQYF. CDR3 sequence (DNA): TGTGCCAGTATTGGGGCAGAAGCCTACGAGCAGTACTTC.

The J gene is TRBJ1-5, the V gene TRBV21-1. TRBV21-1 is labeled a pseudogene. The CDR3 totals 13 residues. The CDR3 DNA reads TGTGCCAGCAGCGAGGGGTCAAGGCAGCCCCAGCATTTT. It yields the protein CASSEGSRQPQHF.

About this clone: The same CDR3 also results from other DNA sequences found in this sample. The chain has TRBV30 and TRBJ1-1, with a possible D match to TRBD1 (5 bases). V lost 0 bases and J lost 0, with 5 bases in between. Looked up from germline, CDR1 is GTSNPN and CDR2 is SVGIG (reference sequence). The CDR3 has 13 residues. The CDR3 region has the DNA TGTGCCTGGAGTGTGGGGGTGAACACTGAAGCTTTCTTT. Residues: CAWSVGVNTEAFF.

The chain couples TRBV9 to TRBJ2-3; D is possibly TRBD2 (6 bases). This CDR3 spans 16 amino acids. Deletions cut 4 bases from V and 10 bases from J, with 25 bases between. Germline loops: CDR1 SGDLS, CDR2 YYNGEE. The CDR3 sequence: CASSPPWRDTVPAQYF. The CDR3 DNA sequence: TGTGCCAGCAGCCCCCCATGGAGGGATACAGTACCCGCGCAGTATTTT. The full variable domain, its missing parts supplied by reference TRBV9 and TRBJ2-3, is DSGVTQTPKHLITATGQRVTLRCSPRSGDLSVYWYQQSLDQGLQFLIQYYNGEERAKGNILERFSAQQFPDLHSELNLSSLELGDSALYFCASSPPWRDTVPAQYFGPGTRLTVL.

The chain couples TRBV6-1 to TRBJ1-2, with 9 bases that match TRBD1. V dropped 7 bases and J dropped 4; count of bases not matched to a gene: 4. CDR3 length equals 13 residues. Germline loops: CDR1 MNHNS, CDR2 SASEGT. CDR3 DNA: TGTGCCAGCAAGGGGACAGGGATCTATGGCTACACCTTC. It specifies CASKGTGIYGYTF.

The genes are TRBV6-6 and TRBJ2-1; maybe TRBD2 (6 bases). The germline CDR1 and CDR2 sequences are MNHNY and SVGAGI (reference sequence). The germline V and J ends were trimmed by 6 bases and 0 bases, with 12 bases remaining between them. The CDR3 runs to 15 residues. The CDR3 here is CASREDGSSYNEQFF. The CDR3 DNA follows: TGTGCCAGCAGGGAGGACGGGAGCTCCTACAATGAGCAGTTCTTC.

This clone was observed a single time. The CDR3 region is CASSPPGAAGNYEQYF. The CDR3, as DNA: TGTGCCAGCAGTCCCCCGGGGGCAGCGGGGAACTACGAGCAGTACTTC. The chain couples TRBV7-9 to TRBJ2-7, with D possibly TRBD2 on 7 matching bases. The CDR3 length is 16 residues. The V and J ends lost 6 bases and 3 bases respectively, with 21 bases between them. CDR1 is SEHNR and CDR2 is FQNEAQ in the germline V gene (reference sequence). The full variable domain, completed using reference TRBV7-9 and TRBJ2-7, is DTGVSQNPRHKITKRGQNVTFRCDPISEHNRLYWYRQTLGQGPEFLTYFQNEAQLEKSRLLSDRFSAERPKGSFSTLEIQRTEQGDSAMYLCASSPPGAAGNYEQYFGPGTRLTVT.

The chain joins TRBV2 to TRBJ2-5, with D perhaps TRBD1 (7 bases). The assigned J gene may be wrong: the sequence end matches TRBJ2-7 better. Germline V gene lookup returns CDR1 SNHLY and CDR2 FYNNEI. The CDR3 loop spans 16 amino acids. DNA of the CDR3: TGTGCCAGCAGTGAATCGTCAGGGGGACTCTCTTACGAGCAGTACTTC. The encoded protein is CASSESSGGLSYEQYF.